This TCR beta chain was profiled in a study of blood T cells in healthy people across ages. About this clonotype: As yet, its antigen is unknown.

Primers used in a second PCR of roughly 6 to 11 cycles were a sample-barcoded 5' primer and a J-beta primer mix. Paired-end reads containing CDR3 totaled no fewer than 2.5 million for each sample. TCRdb re-analysed the 5' RACE reads in MiXCR, keeping a single row per CDR3 protein. The sample has about a million distinct CDR3 sequences; approximately 50% are singletons. Germline lookup yields CDR1 DFQATT and CDR2 SNEGSKA (reference sequence). The V gene lost 3 bases and the J gene lost 3 bases, with 15 bases spanning the gap. The CDR3 covers 14 residues. Study-level findings and limits: When set beside aged donors, long-lived donors presented more naive CD4+ cells and higher diversity.

Russia was home to the donors, healthy Caucasian individuals aged roughly 6 to 90. The authors isolated at least 6 million PBMCs per sample. The chain is built from TRBV20-1 and TRBJ2-7, with D possibly matching TRBD2 (5 bases). The sequence derives from a woman aged 55-75 years in good health. Sequencing input: blood. The CDR3, as DNA: TGCAGTGCTAGTCGGGGAGCTCCGATCTACGAGCAGTACTTC. Translated, it gives CSASRGAPIYEQYF.